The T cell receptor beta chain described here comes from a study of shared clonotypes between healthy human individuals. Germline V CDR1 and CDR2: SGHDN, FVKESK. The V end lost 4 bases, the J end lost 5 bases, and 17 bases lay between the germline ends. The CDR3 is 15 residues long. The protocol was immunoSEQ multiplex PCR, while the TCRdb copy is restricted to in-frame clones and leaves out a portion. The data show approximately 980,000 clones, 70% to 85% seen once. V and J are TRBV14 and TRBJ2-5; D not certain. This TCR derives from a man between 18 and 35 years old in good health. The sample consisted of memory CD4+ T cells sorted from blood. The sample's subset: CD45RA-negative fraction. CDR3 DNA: TGTGCCAGCAGCCTCGTCGACCGACTTCGGGAGACCCAGTACTTC. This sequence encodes CASSLVDRLRETQYF.